The text below deals with one T cell receptor (beta chain). As yet, its antigen is unknown. V lost 0 bases, J lost 4 bases, and 13 bases lay in between. The CDR3 has 15 residues. Looked up from germline, CDR1 is DFQATT and CDR2 is SNEGSKA (reference sequence). This specimen belongs to a study of T-cell reconstitution after alpha-beta-depleted transplantation in children. Findings of the study overall: One year post-transplant, T-cell counts and diversity were largely derived from T cells produced anew. Where alpha-beta T cells came from about two months after transplant was reportedly several hundred expanded graft clones.

Unique molecular identifiers featured in how the TCRbeta library was prepared. TCRdb ran MiXCR on the PCR reads and lists one entry per CDR3 protein. The table records approximately 500,000 distinct CDR3 sequences, about 11% of them present only once. The chain recombines TRBV20-1 with TRBJ2-1; the D call may be TRBD1 or TRBD2 (6 bases each). The source of this sequence is a child younger than 10 with inherited bone marrow failure, due to receive a stem cell transplant. The specimen was PBMCs, collected before TCRalphabeta/CD19-depleted stem cell transplant. The CDR3 sequence: CSARDTPGAYNEQFF. Written as DNA, the CDR3 is TGCAGTGCTAGAGATACCCCGGGGGCTTACAATGAGCAGTTCTTC.